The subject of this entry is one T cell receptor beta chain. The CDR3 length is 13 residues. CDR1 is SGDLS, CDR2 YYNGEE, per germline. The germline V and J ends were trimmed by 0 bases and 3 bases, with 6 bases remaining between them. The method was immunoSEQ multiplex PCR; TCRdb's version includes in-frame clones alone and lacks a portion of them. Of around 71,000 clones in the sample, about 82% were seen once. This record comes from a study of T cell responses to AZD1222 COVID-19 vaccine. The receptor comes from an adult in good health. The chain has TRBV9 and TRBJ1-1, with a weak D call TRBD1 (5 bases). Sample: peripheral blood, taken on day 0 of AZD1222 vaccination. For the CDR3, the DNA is TGTGCCAGCAGCGTAGGGGGGGACACTGAAGCTTTCTTT. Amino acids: CASSVGGDTEAFF.